Following are 10 T cell receptor beta chains from one sample sequenced in a study of blood T cell repertoires in COVID-19. Only in-frame clones appear in the TCRdb table, and some are missing; sequencing was by immunoSEQ multiplex PCR. The sample lists over 200,000 clones; roughly 79% were seen once. The source material was PBMCs or T cells enriched from blood (not recorded which). The source is a man aged 35-49 years who had recovered from COVID-19.

Worth noting for this clone: The conserved final phenylalanine or tryptophan is absent from the CDR3, which likely points to a read error. Because the CDR3's place on the DNA is in doubt, the DNA is left out and the CDR3 is given as listed by TCRdb. The chain uses TRBV21-1 and TRBJ1-6; the table's TRBD1 call for D was not verified on the DNA. TRBV21-1 is deemed a pseudogene. The CDR3 spans 13 residues, counting both ends. The CDR3 region is CASSARPGGAKEI.

The J gene is TRBJ1-5, the V gene TRBV4-1; D ambiguous. Trimming took 3 bases from V and 4 from J, leaving 7 bases between them. Germline values: CDR1 MGHRA, CDR2 YSYEKL. The length of the CDR3 is 13 residues. CDR3 coding DNA: TGCGCCAGCAGCCACGGGAGAAATCAGCCCCAGCATTTT. Protein: CASSHGRNQPQHF.

The rearrangement joins TRBV6-5 to TRBJ2-1; perhaps TRBD2 as D (5 bases). Germline V lookup: CDR1 MNHEY, CDR2 SVGAGI. The CDR3 is made up of 12 amino acids. V was pared by 7 bases and J by 10 bases, with 14 bases between. Written as DNA, the CDR3 is TGTGCCAGCAACTTAAGGAGGTCAGAGCAGTTCTTC. Its translation: CASNLRRSEQFF.

This clone appeared once. V gene TRBV10-3 combines with J gene TRBJ2-1; D is perhaps TRBD2 (6 bases). V was cut by 7 bases and J by 1 base, with 11 bases left in between. The CDR3 is 14 amino acids. Germline CDR1 reads ENHRY; CDR2 reads SYGVKD. CDR3 sequence reads: CAITPGGSYNEQFF. CDR3 in DNA: TGTGCCATCACCCCCGGGGGATCCTACAATGAGCAGTTCTTC.

This clone has a handful of counts. This rearrangement joins TRBV5-1 to TRBJ2-7; 9 bases align to TRBD1. The CDR3 covers 13 residues. Trimming took 4 bases from V and 6 from J; bases not matched to a gene: 5. CDR1 is SGHRS, CDR2 YFSETQ, per germline. CDR3: CASSMGQGGEQYF. In nucleotides, the CDR3 is TGCGCCAGCAGCATGGGACAGGGTGGCGAGCAGTACTTC.

This clone was detected only once. This chain links TRBV20-1 with TRBJ1-5; 7 bases align to TRBD1. CDR3 size: 15 residues. V dropped 3 bases and J dropped 2; count of bases not matched to a gene: 7. Germline V gives CDR1 DFQATT, CDR2 SNEGSKA (reference sequence). The CDR3 here is CSASAHRGGNQPQHF. CDR3 DNA sequence: TGCAGTGCTAGTGCCCACAGGGGTGGCAATCAGCCCCAGCATTTT.

This clone was seen once. The rearrangement links TRBV20-1 to TRBJ2-7; D is possibly TRBD1 (7 bases). Germline-derived CDR1 and CDR2 are DFQATT and SNEGSKA (reference sequence). The length of the CDR3 is 11 residues. V dropped 6 bases and J dropped 5 bases, with 11 bases sitting between them. CDR3: CSAEGADEQYF. CDR3 nucleotides: TGCAGTGCGGAGGGGGCCGACGAGCAGTACTTC.

This chain joins TRBV2 and TRBJ1-1; D gene unclear. Germline lookup yields CDR1 SNHLY and CDR2 FYNNEI. The ends were cut back, 2 bases at V and 7 bases at J, with 5 bases in the middle. This CDR3 has 11 residues. In DNA, the CDR3 is TGTGCCAGCAGTGAACCAGGTGAAGCTTTCTTT. It is translated as CASSEPGEAFF.

The genes are TRBV4-1 and TRBJ2-7; 8 bases map to TRBD2. Germline trimming cut 4 bases from V and 0 bases from J; bases unmatched to any gene: 8. Germline V gene sequence: CDR1 MGHRA, CDR2 YSYEKL. The CDR3 is 16 residues long. DNA of the CDR3: TGCGCCAGCAGCCTCGCCCCAGGGACTAGCTCCTACGAGCAGTACTTC. Encoded protein: CASSLAPGTSSYEQYF.

The J gene is TRBJ1-1, the V gene TRBV7-2; D is uncertain. This CDR3 has 13 residues. V lost 2 bases and J lost 1, with 5 bases in between. Looked up from germline, CDR1 is SGHTA and CDR2 is FQGNSA. In DNA form, the CDR3 reads TGTGCCAGCAGCTTATACGGGAACACTGAAGCTTTCTTT. This translates into CASSLYGNTEAFF.